The subject of this entry is one T cell receptor beta chain. In the original workflow: Amplification with reference gene primers provided the estimates of nucleated cell counts. Assay used: immunoSEQ multiplex PCR; TCRdb lists only in-frame clones, some missing. D and trimming come from the DNA, and the V and J calls and clone size come from that table. The table records fewer than 600,000 clones, over 75% of them present only once. Trimming pared 8 bases from V and 1 base from J, leaving 14 bases between. Per germline, CDR1 LNHDA and CDR2 SQIVND (reference sequence). The CDR3 runs 14 residues. Cohorts were based on clinical histories the participants reported. This sample is drawn from a study of blood T cell repertoires in COVID-19. Study-wide background: The samples span acute and convalescent COVID-19 from the United States, Italy and Spain.

Sequenced input: PBMCs or T cells enriched from blood (not recorded which). The chain joins TRBV19 to TRBJ1-1; D unclear. The source of this sequence is a middle-aged woman who had recovered from COVID-19. DNA for the CDR3: TGTGCCAGTTCGACCGGGTTCCCGAACACTGAAGCTTTCTTT. This sequence encodes CASSTGFPNTEAFF.